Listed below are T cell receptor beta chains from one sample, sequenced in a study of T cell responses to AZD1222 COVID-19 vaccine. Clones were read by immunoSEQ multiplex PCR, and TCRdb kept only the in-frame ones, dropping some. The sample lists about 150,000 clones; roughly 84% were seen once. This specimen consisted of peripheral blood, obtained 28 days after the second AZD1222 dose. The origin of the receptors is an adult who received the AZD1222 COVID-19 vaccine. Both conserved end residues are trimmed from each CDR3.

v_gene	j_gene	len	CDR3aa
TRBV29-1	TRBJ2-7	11	SVELGSDYEQY
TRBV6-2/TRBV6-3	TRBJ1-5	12	ASSRVGSNQPQH
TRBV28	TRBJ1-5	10	ASQGANQPQH
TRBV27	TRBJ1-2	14	ASSLKRTHFNYGYT
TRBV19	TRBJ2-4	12	ASSPQQERDIQY
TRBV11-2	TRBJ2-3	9	ASSPSYTQY
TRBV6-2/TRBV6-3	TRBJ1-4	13	ASSYLTATNEKLF
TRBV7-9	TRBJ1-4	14	ASSPLGAPDNEKLF
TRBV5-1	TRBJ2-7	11	ASSWTSTYEQY
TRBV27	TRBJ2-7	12	ASSLRLAEDEQY
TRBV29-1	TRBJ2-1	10	SVDDFSNEQF
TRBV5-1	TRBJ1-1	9	ASSLEGEAF
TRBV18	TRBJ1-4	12	ASSPSRGSEKLF
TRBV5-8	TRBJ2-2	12	ASSFVSNTGELF
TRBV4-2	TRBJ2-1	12	ASSQGDGYNEQF
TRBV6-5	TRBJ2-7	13	ASSYGWEGDYEQY
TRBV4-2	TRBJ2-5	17	ASSQGGSDPYRRKETQY
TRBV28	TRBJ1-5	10	ASSSPRGPKH